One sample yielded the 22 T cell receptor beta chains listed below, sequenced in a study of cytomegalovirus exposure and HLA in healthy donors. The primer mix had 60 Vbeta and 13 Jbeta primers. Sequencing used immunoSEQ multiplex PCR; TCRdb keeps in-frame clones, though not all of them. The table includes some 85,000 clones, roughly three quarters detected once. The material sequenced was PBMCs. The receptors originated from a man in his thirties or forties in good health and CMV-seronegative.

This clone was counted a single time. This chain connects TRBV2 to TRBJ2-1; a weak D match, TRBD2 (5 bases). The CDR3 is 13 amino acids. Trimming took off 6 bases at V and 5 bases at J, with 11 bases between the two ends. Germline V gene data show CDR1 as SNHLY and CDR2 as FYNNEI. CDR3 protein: CASSLALHNEQFF. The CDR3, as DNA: TGTGCCAGCAGCCTAGCCCTCCACAATGAGCAGTTCTTC. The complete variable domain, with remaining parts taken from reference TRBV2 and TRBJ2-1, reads EPEVTQTPSHQVTQMGQEVILRCVPISNHLYFYWYRQILGQKVEFLVSFYNNEISEKSEIFDDQFSVERPDGSNFTLKIRSTKLEDSAMYFCASSLALHNEQFFGPGTRLTVL.

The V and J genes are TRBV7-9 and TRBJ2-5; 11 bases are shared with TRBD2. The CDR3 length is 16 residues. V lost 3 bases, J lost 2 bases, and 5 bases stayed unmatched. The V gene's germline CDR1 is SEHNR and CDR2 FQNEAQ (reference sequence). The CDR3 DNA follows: TGTGCCAGCAGCTTCCCGGCTAGCGGGGGGCAAGAGACCCAGTACTTC. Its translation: CASSFPASGGQETQYF.

CDR3 amino acids: CASSRLRGLAQNEQFF. CDR3 in DNA: TGTGCCAGCAGCCGACTAAGAGGACTAGCCCAGAATGAGCAGTTCTTC. This sequence joins TRBV7-8 and TRBJ2-1, with 8 bases fitting TRBD2. After removal of 5 bases from V and 7 bases from J, the junction contained 13 bases not matched to a gene. Germline V lookup: CDR1 SGHVS, CDR2 FQNEAQ. The CDR3 totals 16 residues.

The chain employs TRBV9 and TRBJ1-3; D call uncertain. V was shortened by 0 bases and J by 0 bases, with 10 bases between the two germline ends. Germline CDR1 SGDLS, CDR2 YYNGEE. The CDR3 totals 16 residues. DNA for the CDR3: TGTGCCAGCAGCGTAGATTCAGGCCACTCTGGAAACACCATATATTTT. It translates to CASSVDSGHSGNTIYF.

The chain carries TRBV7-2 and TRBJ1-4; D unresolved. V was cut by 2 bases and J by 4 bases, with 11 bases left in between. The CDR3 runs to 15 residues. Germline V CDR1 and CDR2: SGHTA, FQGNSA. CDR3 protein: CASSLSGADNEKLFF. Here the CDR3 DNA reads TGTGCCAGCAGCTTATCGGGAGCAGATAATGAAAAACTGTTTTTT.

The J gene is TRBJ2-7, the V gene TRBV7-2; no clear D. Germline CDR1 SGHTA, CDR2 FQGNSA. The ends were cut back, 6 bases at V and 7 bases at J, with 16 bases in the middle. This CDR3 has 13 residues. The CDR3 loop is CASRVNPSREQYF. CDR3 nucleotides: TGTGCCAGCAGAGTCAACCCGTCGAGGGAGCAGTACTTC.

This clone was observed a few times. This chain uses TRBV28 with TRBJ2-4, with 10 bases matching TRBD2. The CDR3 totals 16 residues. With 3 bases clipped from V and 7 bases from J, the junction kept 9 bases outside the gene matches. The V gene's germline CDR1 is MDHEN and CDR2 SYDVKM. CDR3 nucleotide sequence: TGTGCCAGCAGTTTCTCTCCTAGCGGGAGATTTAACATTCAGTACTTC. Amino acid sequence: CASSFSPSGRFNIQYF.

The DNA for the CDR3 is TGCGCCAGCAGCTTAGGTCACAGCCAGAATTCACCCCTCCACTTT. Translation gives CASSLGHSQNSPLHF. The rearrangement joins TRBV5-1 to TRBJ1-6; D is ambiguous. Germline V gene sequence: CDR1 SGHRS, CDR2 YFSETQ. The V and J ends lost 2 bases and 7 bases respectively, with 13 bases between them. The CDR3 covers 15 residues.

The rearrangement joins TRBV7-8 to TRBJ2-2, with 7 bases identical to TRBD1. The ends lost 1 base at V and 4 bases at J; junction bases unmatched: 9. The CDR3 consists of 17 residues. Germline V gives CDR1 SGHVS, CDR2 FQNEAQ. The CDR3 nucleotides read TGTGCCAGCAGCTTAGTCTCCGGGACAGCCCTCACCGGGGAGCTGTTTTTT. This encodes CASSLVSGTALTGELFF.

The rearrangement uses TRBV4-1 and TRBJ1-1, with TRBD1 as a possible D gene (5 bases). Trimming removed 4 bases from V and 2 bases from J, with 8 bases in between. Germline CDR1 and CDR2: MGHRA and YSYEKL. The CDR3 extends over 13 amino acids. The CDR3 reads CASSRTFNTEAFF. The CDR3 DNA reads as TGCGCCAGCAGCCGGACATTCAACACTGAAGCTTTCTTT.

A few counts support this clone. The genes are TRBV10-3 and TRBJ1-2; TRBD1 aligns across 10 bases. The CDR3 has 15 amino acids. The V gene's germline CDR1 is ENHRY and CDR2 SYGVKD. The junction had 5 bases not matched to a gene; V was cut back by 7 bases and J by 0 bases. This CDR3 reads CAITEGQGANYGYTF. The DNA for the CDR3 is TGTGCCATCACTGAAGGACAGGGGGCTAACTATGGCTACACCTTC.

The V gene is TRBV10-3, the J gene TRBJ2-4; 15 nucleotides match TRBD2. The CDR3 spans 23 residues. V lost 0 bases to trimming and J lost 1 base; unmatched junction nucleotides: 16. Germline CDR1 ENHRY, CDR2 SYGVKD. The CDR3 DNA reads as TGTGCCATCAGTGAGTCGAAAGCCACGTCCGGGACTAGCGGGGGGACGGCCAAAAACATTCAGTACTTC. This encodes CAISESKATSGTSGGTAKNIQYF.

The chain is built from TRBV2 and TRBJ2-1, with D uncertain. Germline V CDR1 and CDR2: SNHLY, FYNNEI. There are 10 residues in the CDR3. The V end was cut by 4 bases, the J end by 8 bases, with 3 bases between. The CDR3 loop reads CASSVYEQFF. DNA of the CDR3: TGTGCCAGCAGTGTCTATGAGCAGTTCTTC. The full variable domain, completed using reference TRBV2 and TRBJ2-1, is EPEVTQTPSHQVTQMGQEVILRCVPISNHLYFYWYRQILGQKVEFLVSFYNNEISEKSEIFDDQFSVERPDGSNFTLKIRSTKLEDSAMYFCASSVYEQFFGPGTRLTVL.

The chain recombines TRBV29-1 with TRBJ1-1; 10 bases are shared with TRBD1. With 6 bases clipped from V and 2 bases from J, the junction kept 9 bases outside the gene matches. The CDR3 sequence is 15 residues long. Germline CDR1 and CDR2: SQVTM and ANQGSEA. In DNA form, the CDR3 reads TGCAGCGTGGACCCCCGGGACAGGGGAAACACTGAAGCTTTCTTT. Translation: CSVDPRDRGNTEAFF.

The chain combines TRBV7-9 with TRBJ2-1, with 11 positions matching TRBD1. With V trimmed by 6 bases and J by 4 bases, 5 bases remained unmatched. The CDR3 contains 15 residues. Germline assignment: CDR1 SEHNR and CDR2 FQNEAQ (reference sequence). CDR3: CASSDGQGAYNEQFF. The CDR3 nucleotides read TGTGCCAGCAGTGACGGACAGGGGGCTTACAATGAGCAGTTCTTC.

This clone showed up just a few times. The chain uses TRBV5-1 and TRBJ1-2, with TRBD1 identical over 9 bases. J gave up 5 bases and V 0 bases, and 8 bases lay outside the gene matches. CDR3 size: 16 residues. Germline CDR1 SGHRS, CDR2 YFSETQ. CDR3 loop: CASSLDTTGGRYGYTF. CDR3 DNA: TGCGCCAGCAGCTTGGACACCACAGGGGGCAGGTATGGCTACACCTTC.

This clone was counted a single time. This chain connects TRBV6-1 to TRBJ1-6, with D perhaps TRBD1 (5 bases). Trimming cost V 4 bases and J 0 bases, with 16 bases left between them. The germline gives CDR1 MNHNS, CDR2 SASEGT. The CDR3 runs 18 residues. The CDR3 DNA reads TGTGCCAGCAGTGTCGGGCAGGGTGTCCTCTCCTATAATTCACCCCTCCACTTT. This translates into CASSVGQGVLSYNSPLHF.

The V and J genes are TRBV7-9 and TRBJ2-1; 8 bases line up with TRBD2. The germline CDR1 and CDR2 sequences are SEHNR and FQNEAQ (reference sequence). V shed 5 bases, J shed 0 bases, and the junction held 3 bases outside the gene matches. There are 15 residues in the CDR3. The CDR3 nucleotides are TGTGCCAGCAGCCCGGGACTAGTCTCCTACAATGAGCAGTTCTTC. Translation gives CASSPGLVSYNEQFF.

CDR3 amino acids: CASSHKGDTEAFF. The DNA of the CDR3 is TGTGCCAGTTCTCATAAAGGGGACACTGAAGCTTTCTTT. The genes are TRBV19 and TRBJ1-1, with a tentative D call TRBD1 (5 bases). Germline V gene data show CDR1 as LNHDA and CDR2 as SQIVND (reference sequence). The germline V and J ends were trimmed by 8 bases and 3 bases, with 13 bases remaining between them. The CDR3 runs to 13 residues.

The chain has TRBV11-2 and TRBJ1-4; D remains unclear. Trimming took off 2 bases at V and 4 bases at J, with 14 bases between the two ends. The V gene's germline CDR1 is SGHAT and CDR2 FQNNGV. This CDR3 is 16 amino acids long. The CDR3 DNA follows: TGTGCCAGCAGCTTAATCGGAGGAGGGATTAATGAAAAACTGTTTTTT. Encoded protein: CASSLIGGGINEKLFF.

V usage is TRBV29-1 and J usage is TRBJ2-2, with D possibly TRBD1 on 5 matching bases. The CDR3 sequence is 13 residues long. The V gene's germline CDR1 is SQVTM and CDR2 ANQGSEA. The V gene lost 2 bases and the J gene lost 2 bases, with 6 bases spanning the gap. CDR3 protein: CSVEQGNTGELFF. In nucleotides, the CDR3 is TGCAGCGTTGAACAGGGTAACACCGGGGAGCTGTTTTTT.

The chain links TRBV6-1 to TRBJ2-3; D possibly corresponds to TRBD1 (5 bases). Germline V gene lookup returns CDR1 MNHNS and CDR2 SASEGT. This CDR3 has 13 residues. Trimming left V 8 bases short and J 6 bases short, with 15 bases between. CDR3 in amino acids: CASSWISGDTQYF. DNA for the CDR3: TGTGCCAGCTCGTGGATATCAGGGGATACGCAGTATTTT.